Each of the 7 T cell receptor beta chains below was sequenced from the same sample in a study of low-dose radiotherapy and immunotherapy resistance in tumors. Primers used for first-strand cDNA, a TRAV- and TRBV-specific set, covered both alpha and beta chains. Amplification of TCRs used a constant-region primer and V-primer adapter for around 18 PCR cycles. From the reads, TCRdb called clonotypes with MiXCR, one entry per CDR3 protein. The data show 100,000 or so distinct CDR3 sequences, with less than 25% seen just once and roughly 4% held by the top ten. The time point denotes: after trial treatment. Treatment reported: LDRT plus nivolumab, ipilimumab, low-dose cyclophosphamide and aspirin (RACIN trial). Sequencing used PBMCs, obtained after low-dose radiotherapy plus immunotherapy. The receptors originated from a male donor with prostate cancer.

V gene TRBV7-3 combines with J gene TRBJ2-1; D is tentatively TRBD1 or TRBD2 (6 bases each). This CDR3 has 15 amino acids. The germline V and J ends were trimmed by 5 bases and 10 bases, with 21 bases remaining between them. From germline, CDR1 is SGHTA and CDR2 FQGTGA. CDR3 bases: TGTGCCAGCAGCCCCAACAGGGAGCGGGCCTGGGAGCAGTTCTTC. Its protein is CASSPNRERAWEQFF. Supplemented by reference TRBV7-3 and TRBJ2-1, the full variable domain reads GAGVSQTPSNKVTEKGKYVELRCDPISGHTALYWYRQSLGQGPEFLIYFQGTGAADDSGLPNDRFFAVRPEGSVSTLKIQRTERGDSAVYLCASSPNRERAWEQFFGPGTRLTVL.

There are many counts of this clonotype. The rearrangement uses TRBV29-1 and TRBJ2-2; 8 bases are shared with TRBD1. The germline CDR1 and CDR2 sequences are SQVTM and ANQGSEA. V shed 1 base and J 4 bases; nucleotides not matched to a gene: 5. The CDR3 is 15 residues long. The CDR3 region has the DNA TGCAGCGTTGAAGGGGCCAGGGGGCCCACCGGGGAGCTGTTTTTT. Protein product: CSVEGARGPTGELFF.

This clonotype appeared many times. This sequence joins TRBV4-1 and TRBJ2-2; tentative D call: TRBD1 (6 bases). Germline CDR1 and CDR2: MGHRA and YSYEKL. The CDR3 has 17 residues. Trimming removed 2 bases at V and 7 bases at J, with 20 bases between. The CDR3 protein is CASSQQGKGSLSGELFF. CDR3 bases: TGCGCCAGCAGCCAACAGGGGAAGGGGTCACTTAGCGGGGAGCTGTTTTTT.

For this clonotype: With only one base between it and a far larger clone, this is likely a read error. The V gene is TRBV1, the J gene TRBJ2-3; the table's D call, TRBD2, was not checked against the DNA. TRBV1 is a pseudogene segment. The CDR3 runs to 15 residues. The CDR3 spells CASSPGLAVTDTQYF. The CDR3 DNA follows: TGTGCCAGCAGCCCGGGACTAGCGGTCACAGATACGCAGTATTTT.

With regard to this clonotype: Only one base separates this from a far larger clonotype, so it likely reflects a read error. V is TRBV2 and J is TRBJ2-1; TRBD1 is a possible D gene (6 bases). CDR3 length: 13 residues. Trimming pared 7 bases from V and 10 bases from J, leaving 17 bases between. CDR1 and CDR2 from the germline V gene are SNHLY and FYNNEI. CDR3 residues: CASTDRLYPEQFF. The DNA for the CDR3 is TGTGCCAGCACCGACAGGTTGTATCCCGAGCAGTTCTTC.

This clonotype occurred many times. The rearrangement uses TRBV20-1 and TRBJ1-1, with no clear D. The ends were cut back, 6 bases at V and 5 bases at J, with 10 bases in the middle. Looked up from germline, CDR1 is DFQATT and CDR2 is SNEGSKA (reference sequence). The CDR3 is 11 residues long. The DNA for the CDR3 is TGCAGTGCCCCCCGGAGGACTGAAGCTTTCTTT. It encodes CSAPRRTEAFF.

The chain employs TRBV5-1 and TRBJ1-2, with TRBD1 matching 8 bases. CDR3 length: 16 amino acids. V trimming: 0 bases; J trimming: 6 bases; junction bases outside the gene matches: 10. Per the germline V gene, CDR1 is SGHRS and CDR2 is YFSETQ. This chain's CDR3 is CASSLAVDRGEDGYTF. DNA of the CDR3: TGCGCCAGCAGCTTGGCCGTAGACAGGGGAGAAGATGGCTACACCTTC.